A selection of T cell receptor beta chains follows, all from one sample in a study of control samples from healthy donors and cancer patients. Produced via immunoSEQ multiplex PCR; TCRdb's table is partial and in-frame only. The sample yields 60,000 to 70,000 clones, about four fifths seen once. Input material: PBMCs. The receptors originated from a woman in her forties or fifties with lung cancer. CDR3s include the opening cysteine and the closing phenylalanine or tryptophan. Each record gives: J gene, clone size, D gene, V gene, CDR3 protein, CDR3 DNA. A D gene is named only where the DNA matches it firmly. The listing skips clone size in some rows; elsewhere it reads once, few, many or a size class.

j_gene: TRBJ2-4
abundance: .
d_gene: .
v_gene: TRBV19
CDR3aa: CASSPRGAKNIQYF
CDR3nt: TGTGCCAGTAGCCCCCGGGGGGCCAAAAACATTCAGTACTTC

j_gene: TRBJ2-3
abundance: .
d_gene: .
v_gene: TRBV19
CDR3aa: CASSIRDGGTDTQYF
CDR3nt: TGTGCCAGTAGTATCCGGGACGGAGGCACAGATACGCAGTATTTT

j_gene: TRBJ1-2
abundance: .
d_gene: TRBD1
v_gene: TRBV5-6
CDR3aa: CASSLFQVRGIDGYTF
CDR3nt: TGTGCCAGCAGCTTGTTTCAGGTCAGGGGGATAGATGGCTACACCTTC

j_gene: TRBJ2-6
abundance: .
d_gene: .
v_gene: TRBV24-1
CDR3aa: CATSDYDRTGANVLTF
CDR3nt: TGTGCCACCAGTGACTACGACAGGACTGGGGCCAACGTCCTGACTTTC

j_gene: TRBJ2-1
abundance: .
d_gene: TRBD2
v_gene: TRBV2
CDR3aa: CASSVSGGSYNEQFF
CDR3nt: TGTGCCAGCAGTGTTAGCGGGGGCTCCTACAATGAGCAGTTCTTC

j_gene: TRBJ2-7
abundance: .
d_gene: .
v_gene: TRBV6-5
CDR3aa: CASTRTATYEQYF
CDR3nt: TGTGCCAGCACTAGGACAGCTACCTACGAGCAGTACTTC

j_gene: TRBJ2-7
abundance: .
d_gene: .
v_gene: TRBV7-2
CDR3aa: CASSPGHSSYEQYF
CDR3nt: TGTGCCAGCAGCCCGGGACACAGCTCCTACGAGCAGTACTTC

j_gene: TRBJ2-3
abundance: .
d_gene: TRBD2
v_gene: TRBV19
CDR3aa: CASSTRLAKDTQYF
CDR3nt: TGTGCCAGTAGTACGAGACTAGCTAAAGATACGCAGTATTTT

j_gene: TRBJ1-6
abundance: .
d_gene: TRBD1
v_gene: TRBV27
CDR3aa: CASSPIQGNSPLHF
CDR3nt: TGTGCCAGCAGCCCTATACAGGGGAATTCACCCCTCCACTTT

j_gene: TRBJ2-3
abundance: .
d_gene: TRBD2
v_gene: TRBV28
CDR3aa: CASKAGVTDTQYF
CDR3nt: TGTGCCAGCAAAGCGGGGGTCACAGATACGCAGTATTTT

j_gene: TRBJ1-1
abundance: .
d_gene: .
v_gene: TRBV7-2
CDR3aa: CASTPQEMNTEAFF
CDR3nt: TGTGCCAGCACCCCTCAGGAGATGAACACTGAAGCTTTCTTT

j_gene: TRBJ2-2
abundance: .
d_gene: TRBD2
v_gene: TRBV7-8
CDR3aa: CASSLTSGGYTGELFF
CDR3nt: TGTGCCAGCAGCTTAACTAGCGGGGGGTATACCGGGGAGCTGTTTTTT

j_gene: TRBJ2-7
abundance: few
d_gene: TRBD2
v_gene: TRBV10-3
CDR3aa: CAISAGGYEQYF
CDR3nt: TGTGCCATCAGTGCGGGGGGCTACGAGCAGTACTTC

j_gene: TRBJ2-7
abundance: .
d_gene: .
v_gene: TRBV24-1
CDR3aa: CATSSGGGTSSYEQYF
CDR3nt: TGTGCCACCAGTAGTGGGGGTGGGACATCCTCCTACGAGCAGTACTTC

j_gene: TRBJ2-3
abundance: .
d_gene: TRBD2
v_gene: TRBV9
CDR3aa: CASSVAGAGPPLGTDTQYF
CDR3nt: TGTGCCAGCAGCGTAGCGGGAGCGGGGCCCCCTTTAGGAACAGATACGCAGTATTTT

j_gene: TRBJ1-1
abundance: few
d_gene: .
v_gene: TRBV29-1
CDR3aa: CSVVPMNTEAFF
CDR3nt: TGCAGCGTTGTACCAATGAACACTGAAGCTTTCTTT

j_gene: TRBJ1-2
abundance: .
d_gene: TRBD1
v_gene: TRBV27
CDR3aa: CASSLSVSQGEWGNYGYTF
CDR3nt: TGTGCCAGCAGTTTATCGGTTTCACAGGGGGAGTGGGGCAACTATGGCTACACCTTC

j_gene: TRBJ1-2
abundance: .
d_gene: .
v_gene: TRBV25-1
CDR3aa: CASSESKGYYGYTF
CDR3nt: TGTGCCAGCAGTGAAAGTAAGGGGTACTATGGCTACACCTTC

j_gene: TRBJ2-7
abundance: .
d_gene: TRBD1
v_gene: TRBV7-2
CDR3aa: CASSGQDQTYEQYF
CDR3nt: TGTGCCAGCAGCGGACAGGATCAAACCTACGAGCAGTACTTC

j_gene: TRBJ1-1
abundance: .
d_gene: .
v_gene: TRBV28
CDR3aa: CASGQGNTEAFF
CDR3nt: TGTGCCAGCGGTCAGGGGAACACTGAAGCTTTCTTT

j_gene: TRBJ2-7
abundance: few
d_gene: TRBD1
v_gene: TRBV18
CDR3aa: CASSPGQGQANPYEQYF
CDR3nt: TGTGCCAGCTCACCGGGACAGGGACAAGCGAATCCCTACGAGCAGTACTTC

j_gene: TRBJ1-2
abundance: .
d_gene: .
v_gene: TRBV27
CDR3aa: CASSLAQAAGGYTF
CDR3nt: TGTGCCAGCAGTTTAGCGCAGGCGGCCGGGGGCTACACCTTC

j_gene: TRBJ2-3
abundance: .
d_gene: .
v_gene: TRBV5-1
CDR3aa: CASSLALGADTQYF
CDR3nt: TGCGCCAGCAGCTTGGCCCTCGGGGCAGATACGCAGTATTTT

j_gene: TRBJ1-1
abundance: .
d_gene: TRBD1
v_gene: TRBV5-1
CDR3aa: CASSLVAGGQNTEAFF
CDR3nt: TGCGCCAGCAGCTTGGTGGCAGGGGGACAGAACACTGAAGCTTTCTTT

j_gene: TRBJ2-5
abundance: few
d_gene: .
v_gene: TRBV20-1
CDR3aa: CSAAGETQYF
CDR3nt: TGCAGTGCTGCCGGAGAGACCCAGTACTTC

j_gene: TRBJ2-1
abundance: .
d_gene: TRBD2
v_gene: TRBV5-1
CDR3aa: CASSLPGLRQFF
CDR3nt: TGCGCCAGCAGCTTGCCGGGACTACGGCAGTTCTTC